What follows describes a single TCR beta chain. The use of a sample-barcoded 5' primer and a J-beta primer mix characterized a second PCR of roughly 7 to 11 cycles. Every cDNA molecule carried a tag from a template-switch adaptor bearing 12 random nucleotides. TCRdb analysed the 5' RACE reads with MiXCR anew, one entry per CDR3 protein. Among about 770,000 distinct CDR3 sequences listed, about 42% were seen once. This CDR3 is built from 13 residues. The germline gives CDR1 MNHEY, CDR2 SVGAGI. The V and J ends lost 3 bases and 3 bases respectively, with 9 bases between them. The data were obtained in a study of blood T cells in healthy people across ages. A minimum of 6 micrograms of total RNA was extracted per sample.

The TCR originated in a man aged 55 to 70 in good health. The chain recombines TRBV6-5 with TRBJ2-7; D might be TRBD2 (5 bases). The sample was blood. The CDR3, as DNA: TGTGCCAGCAGTTATGGACTGAACTACGAGCAGTACTTC. This translates into CASSYGLNYEQYF.